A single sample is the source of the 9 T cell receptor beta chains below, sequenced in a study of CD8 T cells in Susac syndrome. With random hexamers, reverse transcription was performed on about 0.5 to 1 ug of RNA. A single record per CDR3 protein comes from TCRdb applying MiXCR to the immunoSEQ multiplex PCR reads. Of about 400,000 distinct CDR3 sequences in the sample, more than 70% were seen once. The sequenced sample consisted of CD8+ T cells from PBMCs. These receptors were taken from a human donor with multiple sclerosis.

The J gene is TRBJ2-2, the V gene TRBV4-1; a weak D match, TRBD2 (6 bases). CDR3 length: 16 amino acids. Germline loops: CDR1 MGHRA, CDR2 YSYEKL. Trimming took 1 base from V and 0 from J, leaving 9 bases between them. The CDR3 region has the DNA TGCGCCAGCAGCCAAGGAGGAGGGGCGAACACCGGGGAGCTGTTTTTT. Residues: CASSQGGGANTGELFF.

CDR3 nucleotide sequence: TGTGCCAGTAGCACCGTAGGGGTCAGCTACGAGCAGTACTTC. This encodes CASSTVGVSYEQYF. The chain has TRBV19 and TRBJ2-7, with D perhaps TRBD1 (5 bases). This CDR3 has 14 residues. Germline V lookup: CDR1 LNHDA, CDR2 SQIVND (reference sequence). Trimming removed 6 bases from V and 3 bases from J, with 15 bases in between.

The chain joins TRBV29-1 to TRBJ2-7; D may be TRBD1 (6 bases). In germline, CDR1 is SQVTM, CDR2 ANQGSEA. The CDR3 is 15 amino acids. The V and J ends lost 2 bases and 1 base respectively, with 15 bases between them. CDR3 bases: TGCAGCGTTGAACGAGCGGACAGCGAGTCCTACGAGCAGTACTTC. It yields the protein CSVERADSESYEQYF.

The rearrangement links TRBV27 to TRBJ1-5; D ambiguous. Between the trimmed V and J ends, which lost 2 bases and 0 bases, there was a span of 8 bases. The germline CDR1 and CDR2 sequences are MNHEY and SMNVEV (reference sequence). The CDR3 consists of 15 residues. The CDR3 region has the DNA TGTGCCAGCAGTTTAGTCTGGGATAGCAATCAGCCCCAGCATTTT. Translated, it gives CASSLVWDSNQPQHF.

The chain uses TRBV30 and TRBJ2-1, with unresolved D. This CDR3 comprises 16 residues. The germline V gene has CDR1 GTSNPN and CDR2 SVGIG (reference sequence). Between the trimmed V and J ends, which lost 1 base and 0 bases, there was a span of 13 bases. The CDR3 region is CAWSASSRFSYNEQFF. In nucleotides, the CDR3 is TGTGCCTGGAGTGCCTCCAGCAGATTCTCCTACAATGAGCAGTTCTTC.

CDR3 region: CASSLGIPGDSPLHF. The CDR3 nucleotides read TGTGCCAGCAGTCTCGGGATCCCCGGTGATTCACCCCTCCACTTT. The J gene is TRBJ1-6, the V gene TRBV6-5; no clear D gene. Between the trimmed V and J ends, which lost 5 bases and 8 bases, there was a span of 16 bases. The CDR3 spans 15 residues. Looked up from germline, CDR1 is MNHEY and CDR2 is SVGAGI.

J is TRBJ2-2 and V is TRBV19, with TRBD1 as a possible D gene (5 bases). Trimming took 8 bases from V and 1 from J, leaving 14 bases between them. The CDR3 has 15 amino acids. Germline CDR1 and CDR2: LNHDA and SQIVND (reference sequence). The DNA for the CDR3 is TGTGCCAGTTACCAGGGCAATCAGAACACCGGGGAGCTGTTTTTT. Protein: CASYQGNQNTGELFF.

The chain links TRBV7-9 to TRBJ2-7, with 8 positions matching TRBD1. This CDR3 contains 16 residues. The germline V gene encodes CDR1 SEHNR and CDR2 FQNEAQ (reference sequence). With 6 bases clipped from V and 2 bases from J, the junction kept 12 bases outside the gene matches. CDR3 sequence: CASSYGQGGTPYEQYF. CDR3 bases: TGTGCCAGCAGTTACGGACAGGGCGGAACCCCCTACGAGCAGTACTTC.

This chain's CDR3 is CSAAGWEAYNEQFF. The CDR3 nucleotides are TGCAGCGCAGCAGGGTGGGAGGCATACAATGAGCAGTTCTTC. The chain has TRBV29-1 and TRBJ2-1; D is possibly TRBD2 (6 bases). The CDR3 loop spans 14 amino acids. The ends were cut back, 7 bases at V and 4 bases at J, with 17 bases in the middle. Looked up from germline, CDR1 is SQVTM and CDR2 is ANQGSEA.